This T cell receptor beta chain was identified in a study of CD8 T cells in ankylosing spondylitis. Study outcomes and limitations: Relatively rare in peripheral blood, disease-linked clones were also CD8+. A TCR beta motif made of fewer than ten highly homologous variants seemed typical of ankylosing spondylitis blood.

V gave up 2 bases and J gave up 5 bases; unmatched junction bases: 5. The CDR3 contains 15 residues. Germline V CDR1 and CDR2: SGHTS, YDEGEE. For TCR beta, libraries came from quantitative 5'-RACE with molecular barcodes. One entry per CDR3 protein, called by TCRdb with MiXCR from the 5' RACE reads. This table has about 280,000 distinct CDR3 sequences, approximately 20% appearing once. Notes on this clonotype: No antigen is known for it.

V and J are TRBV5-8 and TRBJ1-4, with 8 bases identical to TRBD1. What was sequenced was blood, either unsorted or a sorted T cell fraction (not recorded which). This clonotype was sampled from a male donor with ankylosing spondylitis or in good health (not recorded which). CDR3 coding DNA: TGTGCCAGCAGCTTCCGGACAGGGACGAATGAAAAACTGTTTTTT. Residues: CASSFRTGTNEKLFF.